These 29 T cell receptor beta chains were all obtained from the same sample, sequenced in a study of blood T cell repertoires in COVID-19. Produced via immunoSEQ multiplex PCR; TCRdb's table is partial and in-frame only. The table shows about 200,000 clones, with more than 75% occurring only once. The sequenced sample consisted of peripheral blood. These receptors all come from a man aged 50 or older with acute or convalescent COVID-19.

The chain links TRBV6-5 to TRBJ1-5; 9 nucleotides match TRBD1. Trimming removed 4 bases from V and 6 bases from J; junction bases left unmatched: 1. The CDR3 extends over 13 amino acids. Per the germline V gene, CDR1 is MNHEY and CDR2 is SVGAGI. Written as DNA, the CDR3 is TGTGCCAGCAGTTGGGGACAGGGTCAGCCCCAGCATTTT. Protein product: CASSWGQGQPQHF.

As regards this clone: The same CDR3 is also encoded by other DNA sequences in this sample. V and J are TRBV5-4 and TRBJ1-4; 9 bases are shared with TRBD1. This CDR3 spans 14 amino acids. The J segment lost 8 bases and the V segment lost 2 bases, leaving 4 bases of the junction unmatched. Germline assignment: CDR1 SGHNT and CDR2 YYREEE (reference sequence). The CDR3 region is CASSLQGAVEKLFF. CDR3 bases: TGTGCCAGCAGCTTACAGGGGGCCGTCGAAAAACTGTTTTTT.

This clone was observed a few times. This sequence joins TRBV20-1 and TRBJ1-6; D call uncertain. The CDR3 sequence is 11 residues long. Trimming took 5 bases from V and 15 from J, leaving 14 bases between them. CDR1 and CDR2 from the germline V gene are DFQATT and SNEGSKA (reference sequence). CDR3 amino acids: CSAPEWGVLHF. In DNA form, the CDR3 reads TGCAGTGCTCCAGAATGGGGAGTCCTCCACTTT.

The V call is TRBV27, the J call TRBJ2-7; 7 nucleotides match TRBD1. V shed 5 bases and J 4 bases; nucleotides not matched to a gene: 11. The CDR3 loop spans 15 amino acids. CDR1 and CDR2 (germline): MNHEY, SMNVEV (reference sequence). The CDR3 nucleotides read TGTGCCAGCAGTCTCTCGACAGGGCGTTGGTACGAGCAGTACTTC. This sequence encodes CASSLSTGRWYEQYF.

The V and J genes are TRBV12-3 or TRBV12-4 and TRBJ1-5; D gene uncertain. The CDR3 spans 12 residues. V lost 5 bases and J lost 7, with 9 bases in between. In DNA form, the CDR3 reads TGTGCCAGCAGTCCTCAGTACCAGCCCCAGCATTTT. This sequence encodes CASSPQYQPQHF.

In this sample, this clone turned up once. The chain links TRBV25-1 to TRBJ2-7, with TRBD1 matching 8 bases. This CDR3 contains 14 residues. The germline V gene has CDR1 MGHDK and CDR2 SYGVNS. After removal of 3 bases from V and 2 bases from J, the junction contained 3 bases not matched to a gene. The CDR3 sequence: CASSEMGQAYEQYF. In nucleotides, the CDR3 is TGTGCCAGCAGTGAGATGGGACAGGCCTACGAGCAGTACTTC.

The chain links TRBV27 to TRBJ1-2, with D possibly being TRBD1 (6 bases). The germline V gene encodes CDR1 MNHEY and CDR2 SMNVEV (reference sequence). Trimming removed 5 bases from V and 4 bases from J, with 23 bases in between. The CDR3 is made up of 17 amino acids. In nucleotides, the CDR3 is TGTGCCAGCAGTCCAAACAGGGTCAGGGCGTTGAGCTATGGCTACACCTTC. This encodes CASSPNRVRALSYGYTF.

V usage is TRBV6-2 or TRBV6-3 and J usage is TRBJ2-3, with no clear D. Looked up from germline, CDR1 is MNHEY and CDR2 is SVGEGT. The V gene lost 0 bases and the J gene lost 0 bases, with 7 bases spanning the gap. The CDR3 length is 15 residues. For the CDR3, the DNA is TGTGCCAGCAGTTACTCGGAGATAAGCACAGATACGCAGTATTTT. Amino acids: CASSYSEISTDTQYF.

The chain links TRBV6-6 to TRBJ1-1; 7 bases line up with TRBD1. Trimming removed 5 bases from V and 3 bases from J; junction bases left unmatched: 9. The CDR3 contains 15 residues. Per the germline V gene, CDR1 is MNHNY and CDR2 is SVGAGI (reference sequence). This CDR3 reads CASSPRQGHDTEAFF. CDR3 bases: TGTGCCAGCAGTCCTCGACAGGGCCATGACACTGAAGCTTTCTTT.

The chain carries TRBV5-4 and TRBJ1-2; possible D gene TRBD1, 5 bases. The CDR3 contains 12 residues. V was trimmed by 4 bases and J by 8 bases, leaving 12 bases between them. Germline V lookup: CDR1 SGHNT, CDR2 YYREEE (reference sequence). CDR3 in DNA: TGTGCCAGCAGCCCGGCGGGGGGAGGCTACACCTTC. Amino acid sequence: CASSPAGGGYTF.

The chain joins TRBV28 to TRBJ2-1; TRBD2 agrees at 13 bases. Looked up from germline, CDR1 is MDHEN and CDR2 is SYDVKM. The CDR3 is made up of 15 amino acids. V shed 8 bases, J shed 9 bases, and the junction held 10 bases outside the gene matches. CDR3: CASPPSLAGGGEQFF. The CDR3 DNA sequence: TGTGCCAGCCCCCCCTCACTAGCGGGGGGGGGTGAGCAGTTCTTC.

This chain links TRBV29-1 with TRBJ1-6; 7 bases map to TRBD1. V shed 8 bases, J shed 6 bases, and the junction held 7 bases outside the gene matches. The CDR3 is 13 amino acids. Germline CDR1 is SQVTM and CDR2 is ANQGSEA. The CDR3 coding sequence is TGCAGCACCCGGGACAGCTCTAATTCACCCCTCCACTTT. It is translated as CSTRDSSNSPLHF.

This clone was counted a few times. The identical CDR3 is also encoded by other nucleotide sequences in the sample. The chain employs TRBV5-1 and TRBJ1-1; no reliable D call. From germline, CDR1 is SGHRS and CDR2 YFSETQ. V lost 1 base and J 1 base, leaving 8 bases between the germline ends. The CDR3 contains 14 residues. The CDR3 DNA reads as TGCGCCAGCAGCTTGAGTACAGCGAACACTGAAGCTTTCTTT. This codes for CASSLSTANTEAFF.

This chain links TRBV6-5 with TRBJ1-2; 10 bases align to TRBD1. The V and J ends lost 2 bases and 8 bases, in that order; junction bases with no gene match: 5. Germline V gene lookup returns CDR1 MNHEY and CDR2 SVGAGI. This CDR3 comprises 14 residues. CDR3: CASSYTGQGTGYTF. The DNA for the CDR3 is TGTGCCAGCAGTTACACGGGACAGGGGACCGGCTACACCTTC.

The rearrangement links TRBV4-1 to TRBJ1-6; D not resolved. CDR1 and CDR2 from the germline V gene are MGHRA and YSYEKL. The V end lost 1 base, the J end lost 0 bases, and 10 bases lay between the germline ends. The length of the CDR3 is 17 residues. CDR3 bases: TGCGCCAGCAGCCAAGTGGCAAGGAGCTCCTATAATTCACCCCTCCACTTT. The encoded protein is CASSQVARSSYNSPLHF.

The gene calls are TRBV18 and TRBJ1-2; D is undetermined. Trimming left V 3 bases short and J 8 bases short, with 19 bases between. The CDR3 extends over 15 amino acids. CDR1 is KGHSH and CDR2 is LQKENI in the germline V gene. CDR3 bases: TGTGCCAGCTCACCGAGTGAAGACACCCCTTCCGGCTACACCTTC. Encoded protein: CASSPSEDTPSGYTF.

The V gene is TRBV5-1, the J gene TRBJ1-6; no firm D call. V lost 3 bases to trimming and J lost 10 bases, with 20 bases between them. Germline CDR1 is SGHRS and CDR2 is YFSETQ. This CDR3 region has 16 residues. CDR3 coding DNA: TGCGCCAGCAGCTCACTACGACCTACTTCTAAGTCACCCCTCCACTTT. Translation: CASSSLRPTSKSPLHF.

This chain connects TRBV7-2 to TRBJ1-2; D gene uncertain. V shed 5 bases and J shed 0 bases, with 10 bases lying between them. Germline values: CDR1 SGHTA, CDR2 FQGNSA. The CDR3 sequence is 14 residues long. As DNA, the CDR3 is TGTGCCAGCAGCCTCCGGTCCCCTAACTATGGCTACACCTTC. Its protein product is CASSLRSPNYGYTF.

This clone was found once. V gene TRBV6-1 combines with J gene TRBJ2-5; 10 bases agree with TRBD2. V shed 0 bases, J shed 4 bases, and the junction held 2 bases outside the gene matches. The CDR3 is made up of 15 amino acids. The germline V gene has CDR1 MNHNS and CDR2 SASEGT. The CDR3 coding sequence is TGTGCCAGCAGTGAAGCGCTAGCGGGGGTAGAGACCCAGTACTTC. The encoded protein is CASSEALAGVETQYF.

The V call is TRBV2, the J call TRBJ2-2; D not certain. The germline V gene has CDR1 SNHLY and CDR2 FYNNEI. The CDR3 has 14 amino acids. V was clipped by 8 bases and J by 6 bases, with 16 bases between them. CDR3 protein: CASGPTNPSGELFF. The DNA for the CDR3 is TGTGCCAGCGGGCCGACAAATCCTTCCGGGGAGCTGTTTTTT.

V gene TRBV6-7 combines with J gene TRBJ1-6, with a tentative D call TRBD1 (6 bases). TRBV6-7 is treated as an ORF (open reading frame) with a function not yet certain. The CDR3 extends over 16 amino acids. The V and J ends lost 1 base and 10 bases respectively, with 17 bases between them. CDR3 amino acids: CASSYFWDTRGSPLHF. CDR3 bases: TGTGCCAGCAGTTACTTCTGGGACACCCGGGGATCACCCCTCCACTTT.

The CDR3 DNA is TGTGCCAGCAGCTTCCGGGGGGCGAATTCACCCCTCCACTTT. Translating it yields CASSFRGANSPLHF. The chain links TRBV7-8 to TRBJ1-6; D is perhaps TRBD1 (6 bases). The germline V gene has CDR1 SGHVS and CDR2 FQNEAQ. The CDR3 covers 14 residues. V shed 3 bases and J shed 7 bases, with 10 bases lying between them.

The chain joins TRBV11-2 to TRBJ2-7; 7 bases are a match to TRBD1. Germline assignment: CDR1 SGHAT and CDR2 FQNNGV. J lost 4 bases, V lost 1 base, and 4 bases had no gene match. This CDR3 has 14 residues. DNA for the CDR3: TGTGCCAGCAGCTTAGTCCCAGGGGGTTACGAGCAGTACTTC. Residues: CASSLVPGGYEQYF.

The chain uses TRBV5-4 and TRBJ1-2; possible D gene TRBD1, 5 bases. The CDR3 has 14 amino acids. The V gene's germline CDR1 is SGHNT and CDR2 YYREEE (reference sequence). Trimming removed 0 bases at V and 8 bases at J, with 14 bases between. Here the CDR3 reads CASSLAPTRGGYTF. CDR3 bases: TGTGCCAGCAGCTTGGCCCCGACCCGGGGGGGCTACACCTTC.

V and J are TRBV27 and TRBJ1-5, with D possibly being TRBD1 (5 bases). V lost 7 bases, J lost 3 bases, and 13 bases lay in between. This CDR3 spans 14 amino acids. Germline V gene lookup returns CDR1 MNHEY and CDR2 SMNVEV (reference sequence). The CDR3 coding sequence is TGTGCCAGCATGTCACGGGGGTTCAATCAGCCCCAGCATTTT. Its protein is CASMSRGFNQPQHF.

This rearrangement joins TRBV5-1 to TRBJ1-2, with D perhaps matching TRBD1 (6 bases). Looked up from germline, CDR1 is SGHRS and CDR2 is YFSETQ. This CDR3 is built from 13 residues. Trimming left V 5 bases short and J 4 bases short, with 12 bases between. The CDR3 nucleotides read TGCGCCAGCAGTTTGCAGGGGATCTATGGCTACACCTTC. Its translation is CASSLQGIYGYTF.

A note on this clone: Distinct nucleotide sequences in the sample also encode this CDR3. The genes are TRBV11-2 and TRBJ1-6; TRBD1 might be the D (5 bases). Per the germline V gene, CDR1 is SGHAT and CDR2 is FQNNGV. Trimming removed 2 bases at V and 7 bases at J, with 9 bases between. The CDR3 length is 14 residues. This chain's CDR3 is CASSLRQGNSPLHF. CDR3 in DNA: TGTGCCAGCAGCTTAAGGCAGGGAAATTCACCCCTCCACTTT.

This sequence joins TRBV5-1 and TRBJ2-2; D unclear. CDR1 is SGHRS, CDR2 YFSETQ, per germline. This CDR3 comprises 15 residues. With 4 bases removed from V and 3 bases from J, the gap between germline ends came to 13 bases. CDR3 sequence (DNA): TGCGCCAGCAGCCCAGGATTAGTAGACACCGGGGAGCTGTTTTTT. It specifies CASSPGLVDTGELFF.

The genes are TRBV30 and TRBJ1-2; TRBD1 is a possible D gene (6 bases). V gave up 2 bases and J gave up 4 bases, with 8 bases separating them. This CDR3 comprises 12 residues. Germline V gives CDR1 GTSNPN, CDR2 SVGIG (reference sequence). The CDR3 sequence: CAWSTTGYGYTF. The CDR3 DNA follows: TGTGCCTGGAGTACGACAGGCTATGGCTACACCTTC.